This is a list of T cell receptor beta chains from one sample in a study of graft-versus-host responses after intestinal transplantation. These TCRs' antigens remain unknown. Sequencing used immunoSEQ multiplex PCR; TCRdb keeps in-frame clones, though not all of them. There are around 90,000 clones in the sample; 90% to 95% occur only once, and 1.1% lies in the top ten. Sequenced here: unstimulated CD8+ T cells sorted from spleen or lymph node cells, sampled before transplant. The receptor set was obtained from a human donor who was the organ donor for an intestinal transplant. Each CDR3 is given with its conserved first and last residue. D genes are given only for firm matches. Clone size, where shown, is once, few, many, or a class for clones that have expanded.

abundance,d_gene,j_gene,v_gene,CDR3nt,CDR3aa
NA,TRBD1,TRBJ1-1,TRBV10-3,TGTGCCATCAGTGTCTCAGGGGGAGGTACTGAAGCTTTCTTT,CAISVSGGGTEAFF
NA,NA,TRBJ2-6,TRBV18,TGTGCCAGCTCACTATCCTTCGGTAGCTCTGGGGCCAACGTCCTGACTTTC,CASSLSFGSSGANVLTF
NA,NA,TRBJ2-1,TRBV15,TGTGCCACCAGCAGGGGGGGAGAGGGAGTAGGCAATGAGCAGTTCTTC,CATSRGGEGVGNEQFF
NA,NA,TRBJ1-1,TRBV7-9,TGTGCCAGCAGCGCAAATGACAGTCCATACACTGAAGCTTTCTTT,CASSANDSPYTEAFF
NA,NA,TRBJ1-3,TRBV19,TGTGCCAGTAGCGAGGCTGGAAACACCATATATTTT,CASSEAGNTIYF
few,NA,TRBJ2-7,TRBV4-3,TGCGCCAGCAGCCAAGATCGGGCGGGGCCCTACGAGCAGTACTTC,CASSQDRAGPYEQYF
NA,TRBD2,TRBJ2-1,TRBV27,TGTGCCAGCACAACGGGGGGGCGCCTCGAGCAGTTCTTC,CASTTGGRLEQFF
NA,NA,TRBJ1-2,TRBV18,TGTGCCAGCTCACCACTGGAGACAGCCTGGAATGGCTACACCTTC,CASSPLETAWNGYTF
NA,NA,TRBJ2-2,TRBV5-8,TGTGCCAGCAGCACAGGGCCTCCGAACACCGGGGAGCTGTTTTTT,CASSTGPPNTGELFF
NA,NA,TRBJ2-1,TRBV19,TGTGCCAGTAGTATGGGGGGATCGCCGAATGAGCAGTTCTTC,CASSMGGSPNEQFF
NA,NA,TRBJ2-7,TRBV27,TGTGCCAGCAGTTTTCGAGGAGGCAACTCCTACGAGCAGTACTTC,CASSFRGGNSYEQYF
NA,TRBD2,TRBJ2-7,TRBV7-2,TGTGCCAGCAGCGTAGGGACTAGCGGCCCCTACGAGCAGTACTTC,CASSVGTSGPYEQYF
NA,TRBD1,TRBJ1-1,TRBV6-1,TGTGCCAGCGATCGGGACAGTCTTAACACTGAAGCTTTCTTT,CASDRDSLNTEAFF
NA,NA,TRBJ2-5,TRBV13,TGTGCCAGCAGCTCCGCCACCCGCAGGGGGGAGATCATAATGGCAGCTTCGTACCAAGAGACCCAGTACTTC,CASSSATRRGEIIMAASYQETQYF
NA,NA,TRBJ2-7,TRBV7-3,TGTGCCAGCAGCTTAGGCGGAGGCTACGAGCAGTACTTC,CASSLGGGYEQYF
few,TRBD1,TRBJ1-2,TRBV30,TGTGCCTGGACTCCCGGGACAGGGTACCCAGCTAACTATGGCTACACCTTC,CAWTPGTGYPANYGYTF
NA,TRBD2,TRBJ2-7,TRBV13,TGTGCCAGCAGCCAACACGGACTAGCGGTTAACGAGCAGTACTTC,CASSQHGLAVNEQYF
NA,NA,TRBJ1-6,TRBV9,TGTGCCAGCAGCCCCGTGGTCAGTCCTTATAATTCACCCCTCCACTTT,CASSPVVSPYNSPLHF
NA,NA,TRBJ2-1,TRBV13,TGTGCCAGCAGCTTATCCCAGGGCGCCTACAATGAGCAGTTCTTC,CASSLSQGAYNEQFF
NA,TRBD1,TRBJ1-1,TRBV6-5,TGTGCCAGCAGTTATGGGACAGGGGGCGTGAGCACTGAAGCTTTCTTT,CASSYGTGGVSTEAFF
NA,TRBD2,TRBJ2-1,TRBV10-3,TGTGCCATCAGTGAGCCCGCCCTGGGTAGCGGGAGTCCCGATGAGCAGTTCTTC,CAISEPALGSGSPDEQFF
once,NA,TRBJ1-2,TRBV10-3,TGTGCCATCCAGCGCCAAAGGGGCCTCTATGGCTACACCTTC,CAIQRQRGLYGYTF
NA,TRBD2,TRBJ2-5,TRBV2,TGTGCCAGCAAGTCGGGACTAGCCTCTGGGGAGACCCAGTACTTC,CASKSGLASGETQYF
NA,NA,TRBJ2-3,TRBV5-4,TGTGCCAGCAGCTTGGGGGCGAGCTTCTCGGGCACAGATACGCAGTATTTT,CASSLGASFSGTDTQYF
NA,TRBD1,TRBJ1-2,TRBV28,TGTGCCACCGACCAGGGGGTAGGCTATGGCTACACCTTC,CATDQGVGYGYTF
once,NA,TRBJ2-2,TRBV28,TGTGCCAGCAGGTTGGGGCTGGGCGGGGAGCTGTTTTTT,CASRLGLGGELFF
NA,NA,TRBJ1-2,TRBV30,TGTGCCTGGAGTGGGTTCCGGGTGGCGGACTATGGCTACACCTTC,CAWSGFRVADYGYTF
once,NA,TRBJ1-2,TRBV28,TGTGCCAGCACCCTAGGAGGGAGGAGGAGTCACTATGGCTACACCTTC,CASTLGGRRSHYGYTF
NA,NA,TRBJ1-5,TRBV28,TGTGCCGGCAGAATAACCTATCCCGGGCCCCAGCATTTT,CAGRITYPGPQHF
NA,TRBD2,TRBJ2-2,TRBV19,TGTGCCAGTAGTATTGGGATAGCGGGAGGGTACACCGGGGAGCTGTTTTTT,CASSIGIAGGYTGELFF
once,TRBD2,TRBJ2-1,TRBV4-1,TGCGCCAGCAGCCAAGGGGTAGCGGGAGCTTACAATGAGCAGTTCTTC,CASSQGVAGAYNEQFF
NA,NA,TRBJ2-7,TRBV6-5,TGTGCCAGCAGCCGGTCAGGGGTCTCCTACGAGCAGTACTTC,CASSRSGVSYEQYF
NA,NA,TRBJ1-3,TRBV15,TGTGCCACCAGCAGAGAAGCGGCAGACTCTGGAAACACCATATATTTT,CATSREAADSGNTIYF
NA,TRBD2,TRBJ2-5,TRBV19,TGTGCCAGTAGTATCACGTCTAGCGGGGTGGAGACCCAGTACTTC,CASSITSSGVETQYF
few,NA,TRBJ1-5,TRBV30,TGTGCCTGGAGTGTACAGGGAGATCAGCCCCAGCATTTT,CAWSVQGDQPQHF
NA,NA,TRBJ2-4,TRBV28,TGTGCCAGCGCGACTATAGTAGGCCTAGCCAAAAACATTCAGTACTTC,CASATIVGLAKNIQYF
NA,TRBD2,TRBJ2-3,TRBV5-1,TGCGCCAGCAGCTTGGACCCGCTAGCGGGGGCCTACACAGATACGCAGTATTTT,CASSLDPLAGAYTDTQYF
NA,TRBD1,TRBJ2-7,TRBV13,TGTGCCAGCAGCTCAACCGGGACAGGGTCCTACGAGCAGTACTTC,CASSSTGTGSYEQYF
NA,NA,TRBJ1-5,TRBV19,TGTGCCAGCCAAACCTCCAGGGCGACCGGGCAGCCCCAGCATTTT,CASQTSRATGQPQHF
once,NA,TRBJ2-3,TRBV6-1,TGTGCCAGCAGGGCGGGACCCAAAGATACGCAGTATTTT,CASRAGPKDTQYF
NA,TRBD2,TRBJ2-3,TRBV9,TGTGCCAGCAGCGTAGTTGGTAGCGGGAGTGCAGATACGCAGTATTTT,CASSVVGSGSADTQYF
NA,TRBD1,TRBJ1-5,TRBV27,TGTGCCAGCAGCCACCGACAGGGGAGAGGTCAGCCCCAGCATTTT,CASSHRQGRGQPQHF
NA,NA,TRBJ2-1,TRBV11-2,TGTGCCAGCAGCTTTGGCGGGCTAGCGAGCAATGAGCAGTTCTTC,CASSFGGLASNEQFF
NA,TRBD1,TRBJ2-5,TRBV7-6,TGTGCCAGCAGCCGGACCCGCGGGACAGGGCAAGAGACCCAGTACTTC,CASSRTRGTGQETQYF
NA,TRBD2,TRBJ2-3,TRBV4-1,TGCGCCAGCAGCCAAGATTGGGCGGGGGTAGATACGCAGTATTTT,CASSQDWAGVDTQYF
NA,TRBD1,TRBJ2-3,TRBV7-3,TGTGCCAGCAGTCCTACAGGGGGCACAGATACGCAGTATTTT,CASSPTGGTDTQYF
NA,NA,TRBJ2-2,TRBV6-6,TGTGCCAGCGACAGCCCTATCACCGGGGAGCTGTTTTTT,CASDSPITGELFF
NA,NA,TRBJ1-5,TRBV7-9,TGTGCCAGCAGCTTGACAGGCGGCAATCAGCCCCAGCATTTT,CASSLTGGNQPQHF
NA,NA,TRBJ1-5,TRBV19,TGTGCCAGTAGCTGGACACTTGCTCAGCCCCAGCATTTT,CASSWTLAQPQHF
NA,TRBD2,TRBJ2-1,TRBV19,TGTGCCAGTAGTATGACTAGCGGGAGCTACAATGAGCAGTTCTTC,CASSMTSGSYNEQFF
NA,TRBD1,TRBJ2-3,TRBV6-5,TGTGCCAGCAGTATGCAGGGGGCGAGGGTAGATACGCAGTATTTT,CASSMQGARVDTQYF
NA,NA,TRBJ2-3,TRBV29-1,TGCAGCGTTGATAGCGGTAGCACAGATACGCAGTATTTT,CSVDSGSTDTQYF
NA,NA,TRBJ2-1,TRBV5-6,TGTGCCAGCAGCTTGGGGCGGGATCCGGACAATGAGCAGTTCTTC,CASSLGRDPDNEQFF
NA,NA,TRBJ2-1,TRBV27,TGTGCCAGCAGTTTATCGGGAAGGGGCAATGAGCAGTTCTTC,CASSLSGRGNEQFF
NA,TRBD1,TRBJ1-5,TRBV30,TGTGCCTGGAGTGTACAGGGGTACTATCAGCCCCAGCATTTT,CAWSVQGYYQPQHF
NA,TRBD2,TRBJ2-7,TRBV6-5,TGTGCCAGCAGGCTAGCGGGGGGAGACTACGAGCAGTACTTC,CASRLAGGDYEQYF
NA,TRBD2,TRBJ2-3,TRBV7-6,TGTGCCAGCAGCCTGACTAGCGGGAGTTCCGATACGCAGTATTTT,CASSLTSGSSDTQYF
NA,TRBD2,TRBJ2-1,TRBV7-6,TGTGCCAGCAGCTTCACTCTAGCGGGGGGGCCCAATGAGCAGTTCTTC,CASSFTLAGGPNEQFF
NA,TRBD1,TRBJ2-2,TRBV19,TGTGCCAGTACACCACGACAGGGGCCCACCGGGGAGCTGTTTTTT,CASTPRQGPTGELFF
NA,NA,TRBJ1-1,TRBV11-2,TGTGCCAGTTCCGTTGGGCCAGGGCAGATGATGAACACTGAAGCTTTCTTT,CASSVGPGQMMNTEAFF